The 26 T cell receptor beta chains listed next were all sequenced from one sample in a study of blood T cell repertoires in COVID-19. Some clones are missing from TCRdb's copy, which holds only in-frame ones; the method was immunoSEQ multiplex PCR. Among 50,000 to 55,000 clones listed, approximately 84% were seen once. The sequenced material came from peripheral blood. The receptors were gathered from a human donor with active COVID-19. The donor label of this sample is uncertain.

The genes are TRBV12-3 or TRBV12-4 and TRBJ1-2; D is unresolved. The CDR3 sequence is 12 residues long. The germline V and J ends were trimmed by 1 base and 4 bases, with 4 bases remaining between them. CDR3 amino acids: CASSLGLYGYTF. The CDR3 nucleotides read TGTGCCAGCAGTTTAGGACTCTATGGCTACACCTTC.

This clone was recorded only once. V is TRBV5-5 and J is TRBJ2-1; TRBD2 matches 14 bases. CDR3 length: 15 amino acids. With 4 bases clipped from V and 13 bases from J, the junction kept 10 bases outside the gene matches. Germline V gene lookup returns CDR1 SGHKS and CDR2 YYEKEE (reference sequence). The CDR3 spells CASSPTSGGAASQFF. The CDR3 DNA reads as TGTGCCAGCAGCCCGACTAGCGGGGGGGCCGCTTCCCAGTTCTTC.

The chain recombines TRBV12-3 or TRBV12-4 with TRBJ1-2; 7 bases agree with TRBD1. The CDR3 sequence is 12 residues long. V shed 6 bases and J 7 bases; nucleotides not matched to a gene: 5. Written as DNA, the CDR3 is TGTGCCAGCAGCAGACAGGGCGGTGGCTACACCTTC. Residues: CASSRQGGGYTF.

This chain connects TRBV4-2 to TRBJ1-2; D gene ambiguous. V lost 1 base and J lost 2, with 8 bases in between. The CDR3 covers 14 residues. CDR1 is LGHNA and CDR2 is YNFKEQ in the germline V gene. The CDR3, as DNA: TGTGCCAGCAGCCAAGCCGCGTTAAACTATGGCTACACCTTC. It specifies CASSQAALNYGYTF.

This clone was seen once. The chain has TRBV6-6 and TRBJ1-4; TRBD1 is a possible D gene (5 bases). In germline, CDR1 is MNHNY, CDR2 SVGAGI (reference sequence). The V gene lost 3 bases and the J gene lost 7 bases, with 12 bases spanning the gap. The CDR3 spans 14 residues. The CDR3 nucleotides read TGTGCCAGCAGTTATGGGCAGGGAAGTGAAAAACTGTTTTTT. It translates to CASSYGQGSEKLFF.

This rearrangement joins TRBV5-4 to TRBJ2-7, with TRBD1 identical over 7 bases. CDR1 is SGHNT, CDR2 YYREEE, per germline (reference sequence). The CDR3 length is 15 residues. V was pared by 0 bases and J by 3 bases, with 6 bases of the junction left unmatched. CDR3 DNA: TGTGCCAGCAGCTTGGGGGGACAGTCGAACTACGAGCAGTACTTC. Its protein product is CASSLGGQSNYEQYF.

CDR3 amino acids: CASSTKGPGTESYGYTF. The DNA of the CDR3 is TGTGCCAGTAGTACCAAAGGTCCCGGGACAGAGAGCTATGGCTACACCTTC. The rearrangement links TRBV19 to TRBJ1-2; 7 nucleotides align to TRBD1. Germline V gene data show CDR1 as LNHDA and CDR2 as SQIVND (reference sequence). V shed 4 bases, J shed 4 bases, and the junction held 15 bases outside the gene matches. The CDR3 is 17 residues long.

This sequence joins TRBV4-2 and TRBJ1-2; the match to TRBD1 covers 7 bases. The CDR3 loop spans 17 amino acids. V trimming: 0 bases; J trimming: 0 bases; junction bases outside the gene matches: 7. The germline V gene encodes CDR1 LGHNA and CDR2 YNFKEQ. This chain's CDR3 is CASSQELGGSANYGYTF. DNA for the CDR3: TGTGCCAGCAGCCAAGAATTAGGGGGCTCAGCTAACTATGGCTACACCTTC.

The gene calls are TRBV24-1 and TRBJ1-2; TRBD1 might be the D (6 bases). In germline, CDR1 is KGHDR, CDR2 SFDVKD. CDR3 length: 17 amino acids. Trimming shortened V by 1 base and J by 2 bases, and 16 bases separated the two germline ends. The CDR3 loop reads CATSDLGDTSSNYGYTF. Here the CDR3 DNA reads TGTGCCACCAGTGATTTAGGGGACACATCCTCAAACTATGGCTACACCTTC.

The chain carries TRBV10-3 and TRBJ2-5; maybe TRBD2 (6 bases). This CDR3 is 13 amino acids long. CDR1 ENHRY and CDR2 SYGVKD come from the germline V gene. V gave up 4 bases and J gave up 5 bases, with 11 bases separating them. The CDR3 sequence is CAISVRGRETQYF. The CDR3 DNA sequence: TGTGCCATCAGTGTTCGGGGGAGGGAGACCCAGTACTTC.

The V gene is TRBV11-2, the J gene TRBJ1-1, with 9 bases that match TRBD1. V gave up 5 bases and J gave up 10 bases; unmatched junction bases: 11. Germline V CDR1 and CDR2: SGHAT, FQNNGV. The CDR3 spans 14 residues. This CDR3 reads CASSIRDRDRGAFF. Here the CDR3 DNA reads TGTGCCAGCAGCATCCGGGACAGGGATCGAGGAGCTTTCTTT. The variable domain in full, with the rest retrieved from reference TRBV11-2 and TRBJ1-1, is EAGVAQSPRYKIIEKRQSVAFWCNPISGHATLYWYQQILGQGPKLLIQFQNNGVVDDSQLPKDRFSAERLKGVDSTLKIQPAKLEDSAVYLCASSIRDRDRGAFFGQGTRLTVV.

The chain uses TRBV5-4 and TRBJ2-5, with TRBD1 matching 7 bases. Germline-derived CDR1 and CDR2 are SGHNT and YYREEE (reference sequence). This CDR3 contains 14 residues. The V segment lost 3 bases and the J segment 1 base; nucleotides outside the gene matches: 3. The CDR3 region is CASSSDRAQETQYF. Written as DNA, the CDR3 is TGTGCCAGCAGCTCTGACAGGGCCCAAGAGACCCAGTACTTC. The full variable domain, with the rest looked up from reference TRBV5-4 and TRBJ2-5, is ETGVTQSPTHLIKTRGQQVTLRCSSQSGHNTVSWYQQALGQGPQFIFQYYREEENGRGNFPPRFSGLQFPNYSSELNVNALELDDSALYLCASSSDRAQETQYFGPGTRLLVL.

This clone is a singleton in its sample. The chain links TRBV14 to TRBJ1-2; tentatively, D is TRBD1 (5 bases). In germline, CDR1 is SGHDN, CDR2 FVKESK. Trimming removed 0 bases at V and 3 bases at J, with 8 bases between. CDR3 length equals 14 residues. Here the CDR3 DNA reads TGTGCCAGCAGCCAAGAGACAGTCCACTATGGCTACACCTTC. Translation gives CASSQETVHYGYTF.

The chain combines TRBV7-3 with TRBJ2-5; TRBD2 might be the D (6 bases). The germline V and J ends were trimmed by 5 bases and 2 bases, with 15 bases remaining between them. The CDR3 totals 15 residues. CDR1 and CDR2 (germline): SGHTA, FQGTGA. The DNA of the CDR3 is TGTGCCAGCAGCGACCGGGCGGGGAGTCAAGAGACCCAGTACTTC. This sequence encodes CASSDRAGSQETQYF. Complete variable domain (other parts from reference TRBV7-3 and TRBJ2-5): GAGVSQTPSNKVTEKGKYVELRCDPISGHTALYWYRQSLGQGPEFLIYFQGTGAADDSGLPNDRFFAVRPEGSVSTLKIQRTERGDSAVYLCASSDRAGSQETQYFGPGTRLLVL.

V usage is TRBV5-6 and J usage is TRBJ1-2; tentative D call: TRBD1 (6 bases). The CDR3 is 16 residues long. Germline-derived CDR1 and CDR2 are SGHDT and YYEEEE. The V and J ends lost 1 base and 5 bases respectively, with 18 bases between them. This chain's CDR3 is CASSLLGDTYQYGYTF. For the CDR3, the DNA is TGTGCCAGCAGCTTGCTGGGGGACACGTACCAATATGGCTACACCTTC.

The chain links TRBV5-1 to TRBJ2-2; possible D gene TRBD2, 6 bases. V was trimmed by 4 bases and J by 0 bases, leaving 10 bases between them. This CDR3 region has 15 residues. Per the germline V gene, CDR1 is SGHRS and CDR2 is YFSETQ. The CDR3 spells CASSPLAANTGELFF. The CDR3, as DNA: TGCGCCAGCAGCCCACTAGCCGCGAACACCGGGGAGCTGTTTTTT.

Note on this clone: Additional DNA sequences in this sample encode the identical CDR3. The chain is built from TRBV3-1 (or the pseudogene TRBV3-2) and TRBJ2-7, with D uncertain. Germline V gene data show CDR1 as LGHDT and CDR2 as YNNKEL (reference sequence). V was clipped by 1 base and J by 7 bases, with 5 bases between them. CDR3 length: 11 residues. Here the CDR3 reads CASSQGGEQYF. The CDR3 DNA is TGTGCCAGCAGCCAAGGAGGAGAGCAGTACTTC.

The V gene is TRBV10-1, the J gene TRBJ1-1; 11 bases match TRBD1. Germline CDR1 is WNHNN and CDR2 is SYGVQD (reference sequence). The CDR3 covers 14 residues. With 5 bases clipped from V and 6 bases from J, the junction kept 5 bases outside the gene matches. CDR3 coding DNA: TGCGCCAGCAGTCATGGACAGGGGGCGGCTGAAGCTTTCTTT. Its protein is CASSHGQGAAEAFF.

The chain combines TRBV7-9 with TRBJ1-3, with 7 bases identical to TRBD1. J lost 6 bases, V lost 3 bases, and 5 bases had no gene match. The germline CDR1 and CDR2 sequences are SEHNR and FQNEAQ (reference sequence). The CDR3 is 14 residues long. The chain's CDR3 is CASSFARGSNTIYF. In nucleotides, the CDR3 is TGTGCCAGCAGCTTTGCCAGGGGGTCAAACACCATATATTTT.

This CDR3 is CASSFQGYGYTF. The CDR3 DNA reads TGTGCCAGCAGCTTTCAGGGATATGGCTACACCTTC. The rearrangement joins TRBV13 to TRBJ1-2, with a tentative D call TRBD1 (5 bases). The germline gives CDR1 PRHDT, CDR2 FYEKMQ (reference sequence). Trimming left V 3 bases short and J 5 bases short, with 7 bases between. The CDR3 is 12 amino acids.

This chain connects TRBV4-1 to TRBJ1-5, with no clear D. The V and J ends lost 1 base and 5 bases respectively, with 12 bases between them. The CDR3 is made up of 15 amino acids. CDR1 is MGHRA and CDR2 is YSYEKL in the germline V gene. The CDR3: CASSQGTTVYQPQHF. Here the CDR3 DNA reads TGCGCCAGCAGCCAAGGGACTACCGTTTATCAGCCCCAGCATTTT.

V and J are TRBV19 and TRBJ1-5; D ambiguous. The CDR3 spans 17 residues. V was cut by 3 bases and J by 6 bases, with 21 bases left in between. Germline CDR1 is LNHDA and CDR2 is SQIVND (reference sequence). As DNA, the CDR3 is TGTGCCAGTAGTATTGGAATAGGACTAATCGGCGGTCAGCCCCAGCATTTT. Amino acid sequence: CASSIGIGLIGGQPQHF.

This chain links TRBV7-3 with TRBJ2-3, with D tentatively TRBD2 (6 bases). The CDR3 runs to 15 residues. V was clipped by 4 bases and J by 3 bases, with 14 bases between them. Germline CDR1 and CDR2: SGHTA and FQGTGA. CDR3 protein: CASSSSVLNTDTQYF. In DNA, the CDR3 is TGTGCCAGCAGCTCTAGCGTCTTGAATACAGATACGCAGTATTTT.

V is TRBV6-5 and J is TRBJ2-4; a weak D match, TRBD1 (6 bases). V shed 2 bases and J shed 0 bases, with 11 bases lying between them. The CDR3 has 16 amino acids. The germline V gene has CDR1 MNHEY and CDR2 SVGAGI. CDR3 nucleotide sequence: TGTGCCAGCAGTTACCGGGACAACCAAGCCAAAAACATTCAGTACTTC. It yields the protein CASSYRDNQAKNIQYF.

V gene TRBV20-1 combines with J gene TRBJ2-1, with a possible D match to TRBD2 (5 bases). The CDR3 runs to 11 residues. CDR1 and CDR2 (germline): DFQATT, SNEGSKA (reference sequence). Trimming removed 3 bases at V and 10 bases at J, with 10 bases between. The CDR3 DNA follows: TGCAGTGCTAGGGGAGTGAGAGAGCAGTTCTTC. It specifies CSARGVREQFF.

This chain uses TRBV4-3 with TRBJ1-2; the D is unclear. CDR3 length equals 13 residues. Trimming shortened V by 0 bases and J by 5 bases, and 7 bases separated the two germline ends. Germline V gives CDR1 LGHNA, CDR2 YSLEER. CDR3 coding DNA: TGCGCCAGCAGCCAAGATTTGAGGTATGGCTACACCTTC. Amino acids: CASSQDLRYGYTF.